The TCR beta chain under discussion was sequenced for a study of control samples from healthy donors and cancer patients. Germline V gives CDR1 LNHNV, CDR2 YYDKDF (reference sequence). The CDR3 spans 14 residues. The V segment lost 0 bases and the J segment 7 bases; nucleotides outside the gene matches: 4. This table comes from immunoSEQ multiplex PCR, and its TCRdb copy is limited to in-frame clones, with some not included. The sample includes about 92,000 clones, roughly four fifths of them seen just once. The chain is built from TRBV15 and TRBJ2-7; 9 nucleotides line up with TRBD2. The source is a woman aged 55-69 years in good health. Sequencing was done on a sample of blood. CDR3: CATSRDILAGEQYF. CDR3 nucleotides: TGTGCCACCAGCAGAGATATTCTAGCGGGAGAGCAGTACTTC.